One sample yielded the 22 T cell receptor beta chains listed below, sequenced in a study of cytomegalovirus exposure and HLA in healthy donors. Sequencing was performed with immunoSEQ multiplex PCR; in TCRdb, only in-frame clones are kept and a portion is missing. Here the sample spans 57,000 or so clones, roughly nine tenths being singletons. The sample comprised PBMCs. The receptors come from a woman in her twenties or thirties in good health and CMV-seronegative.

The chain carries TRBV7-3 and TRBJ2-7; 11 bases are a match to TRBD2. The CDR3 has 16 amino acids. Germline assignment: CDR1 SGHTA and CDR2 FQGTGA. J gave up 5 bases and V 5 bases, and 11 bases lay outside the gene matches. CDR3 sequence reads: CASSKVAGGPPHEQYF. In DNA form, the CDR3 reads TGTGCCAGCAGCAAAGTAGCGGGAGGGCCTCCACACGAGCAGTACTTC.

The chain links TRBV7-8 to TRBJ2-2, with 7 positions matching TRBD2. Per the germline V gene, CDR1 is SGHVS and CDR2 is FQNEAQ. The CDR3 is made up of 16 amino acids. J lost 3 bases, V lost 5 bases, and 9 bases had no gene match. In DNA, the CDR3 is TGTGCCAGCAGCAAGGGGTGGACTAGGGACACCGGGGAGCTGTTTTTT. This gives the protein CASSKGWTRDTGELFF.

This rearrangement joins TRBV7-2 to TRBJ2-7; 7 bases are shared with TRBD2. The CDR3 runs to 16 residues. After removal of 6 bases from V and 2 bases from J, the junction contained 13 bases not matched to a gene. The germline CDR1 and CDR2 sequences are SGHTA and FQGNSA. DNA for the CDR3: TGTGCCAGCAGGATAGGGGAGCCGGGAGGTACCTACGAGCAGTACTTC. It codes for CASRIGEPGGTYEQYF.

The chain is built from TRBV4-3 and TRBJ1-4, with 7 bases matching TRBD1. CDR1 LGHNA and CDR2 YSLEER come from the germline V gene. This CDR3 is 14 amino acids long. J gave up 6 bases and V 1 base, and 2 bases lay outside the gene matches. In nucleotides, the CDR3 is TGCGCCAGCAGCCAAGCCACAGGGGATGAAAAACTGTTTTTT. Its protein product is CASSQATGDEKLFF.

The chain couples TRBV5-6 to TRBJ1-4, with TRBD1 identical over 10 bases. Germline lookup yields CDR1 SGHDT and CDR2 YYEEEE. There are 14 residues in the CDR3. The trim removed 7 bases at V and 4 bases at J, leaving 4 bases unmatched. The CDR3 here is CASGGTGVNEKLFF. The CDR3 DNA reads as TGTGCCAGCGGAGGGACAGGGGTTAATGAAAAACTGTTTTTT.

The rearrangement links TRBV5-1 to TRBJ2-1; 8 nucleotides line up with TRBD2. This CDR3 has 15 residues. In germline, CDR1 is SGHRS, CDR2 YFSETQ. The V and J ends lost 4 bases and 3 bases, in that order; junction bases with no gene match: 6. Written as DNA, the CDR3 is TGCGCCAGCAGCGACGGACTAGCAGACTACAATGAGCAGTTCTTC. It translates to CASSDGLADYNEQFF. Variable domain in full (rest from reference TRBV5-1 and TRBJ2-1): KAGVTQTPRYLIKTRGQQVTLSCSPISGHRSVSWYQQTPGQGLQFLFEYFSETQRNKGNFPGRFSGRQFSNSRSEMNVSTLELGDSALYLCASSDGLADYNEQFFGPGTRLTVL.

The V gene is TRBV7-2, the J gene TRBJ1-1, with D hard to call. The CDR3 is 12 residues long. Germline CDR1 SGHTA, CDR2 FQGNSA. Trimming removed 1 base at V and 8 bases at J, with 8 bases between. The CDR3 region is CASSLDFSEAFF. CDR3 bases: TGTGCCAGCAGCTTAGATTTCTCGGAAGCTTTCTTT.

This clone was observed a single time. V and J are TRBV18 and TRBJ2-1, with TRBD1 as a possible D gene (5 bases). Trimming shortened V by 1 base and J by 8 bases, and 15 bases separated the two germline ends. The CDR3 loop spans 15 amino acids. Looked up from germline, CDR1 is KGHSH and CDR2 is LQKENI. The CDR3 DNA reads TGTGCCAGCTCACCACTGGACATAGGGTCGGATGAGCAGTTCTTC. It yields the protein CASSPLDIGSDEQFF. Full variable domain (rest looked up from reference TRBV18 and TRBJ2-1): NAGVMQNPRHLVRRRGQEARLRCSPMKGHSHVYWYRQLPEEGLKFMVYLQKENIIDESGMPKERFSAEFPKEGPSILRIQQVVRGDSAAYFCASSPLDIGSDEQFFGPGTRLTVL.

The J gene is TRBJ2-4, the V gene TRBV5-6, with D tentatively TRBD2 (5 bases). CDR1 is SGHDT, CDR2 YYEEEE, per germline. CDR3 length: 15 amino acids. V lost 5 bases and J 9 bases, leaving 21 bases between the germline ends. CDR3 region: CASSLYSREAGIQYF. In nucleotides, the CDR3 is TGTGCCAGCAGTTTATATAGTCGTGAGGCGGGCATTCAGTACTTC. The full variable domain, rest sourced from reference TRBV5-6 and TRBJ2-4, is DAGVTQSPTHLIKTRGQQVTLRCSPKSGHDTVSWYQQALGQGPQFIFQYYEEEERQRGNFPDRFSGHQFPNYSSELNVNALLLGDSALYLCASSLYSREAGIQYFGAGTRLSVL.

The chain recombines TRBV6-1 with TRBJ1-2; D remains unclear. The V and J ends lost 3 bases and 4 bases respectively, with 6 bases between them. The CDR3 totals 12 residues. Germline assignment: CDR1 MNHNS and CDR2 SASEGT. Here the CDR3 reads CASSDRFYGYTF. The DNA of the CDR3 is TGTGCCAGCAGTGACAGATTCTATGGCTACACCTTC.

In DNA form, the CDR3 reads TGTGCCAGCAGCCGCAATGAGCAGTTCTTC. Translation gives CASSRNEQFF. V is TRBV28 and J is TRBJ2-1; D is ambiguous. Trimming removed 6 bases from V and 6 bases from J, with 3 bases in between. The germline gives CDR1 MDHEN, CDR2 SYDVKM. This CDR3 is 10 amino acids long.

The gene calls are TRBV5-1 and TRBJ2-7; 8 bases align to TRBD2. The CDR3 spans 12 residues. With 6 bases clipped from V and 3 bases from J, the junction kept 2 bases outside the gene matches. The germline gives CDR1 SGHRS, CDR2 YFSETQ. The chain's CDR3 is CASTAGGYEQYF. In nucleotides, the CDR3 is TGCGCCAGCACTGCGGGGGGCTACGAGCAGTACTTC.

The J gene is TRBJ1-3, the V gene TRBV9, with D possibly being TRBD1 (6 bases). Trimming cost V 0 bases and J 1 base, with 8 bases left between them. This CDR3 has 15 residues. Germline lookup yields CDR1 SGDLS and CDR2 YYNGEE. The CDR3 bases are TGTGCCAGCAGCGTAGGTGGGACATCTGGAAACACCATATATTTT. This codes for CASSVGGTSGNTIYF. Variable domain in full (rest from reference TRBV9 and TRBJ1-3): DSGVTQTPKHLITATGQRVTLRCSPRSGDLSVYWYQQSLDQGLQFLIQYYNGEERAKGNILERFSAQQFPDLHSELNLSSLELGDSALYFCASSVGGTSGNTIYFGEGSWLTVV.

V is TRBV11-3 and J is TRBJ2-1, with D perhaps matching TRBD2 (7 bases). The CDR3 covers 13 residues. The germline V and J ends were trimmed by 3 bases and 13 bases, with 16 bases remaining between them. Germline assignment: CDR1 SGHNT and CDR2 YENEEA. CDR3 amino acids: CASSLGAGTNQFF. As DNA, the CDR3 is TGTGCCAGCAGCTTGGGGGCCGGGACTAATCAGTTCTTC.

The chain links TRBV19 to TRBJ2-7; TRBD2 might be the D (5 bases). Trimming removed 6 bases at V and 3 bases at J, with 15 bases between. The germline V gene encodes CDR1 LNHDA and CDR2 SQIVND (reference sequence). This CDR3 region has 14 residues. The CDR3 region has the DNA TGTGCCAGTAGGGAGGATCCGGCCTACTACGAGCAGTACTTC. It encodes CASREDPAYYEQYF.

This clone was seen only once. The chain recombines TRBV7-2 with TRBJ2-1; 12 bases agree with TRBD2. The length of the CDR3 is 16 residues. Trimming removed 2 bases from V and 4 bases from J; junction bases left unmatched: 3. CDR1 is SGHTA, CDR2 FQGNSA, per germline. The CDR3 loop reads CASSLRLAGAYNEQFF. CDR3 bases: TGTGCCAGCAGCTTAAGACTAGCGGGGGCGTACAATGAGCAGTTCTTC.

The V and J genes are TRBV19 and TRBJ2-1; 10 nucleotides line up with TRBD1. The CDR3 totals 17 residues. Germline V gives CDR1 LNHDA, CDR2 SQIVND (reference sequence). The trim removed 9 bases at V and 1 base at J, leaving 12 bases unmatched. The CDR3 loop reads CAREDKRQGASYNEQFF. CDR3 bases: TGTGCCAGGGAAGACAAACGACAGGGGGCTTCCTACAATGAGCAGTTCTTC.

The rearrangement joins TRBV7-2 to TRBJ1-1; tentative D call: TRBD1 (6 bases). The V gene's germline CDR1 is SGHTA and CDR2 FQGNSA. Trimming pared 2 bases from V and 1 base from J, leaving 8 bases between. CDR3 length: 14 amino acids. CDR3 coding DNA: TGTGCCAGCAGCTTACTACAGGGGAACACTGAAGCTTTCTTT. It specifies CASSLLQGNTEAFF.

This clone was observed a single time. The V and J genes are TRBV4-1 and TRBJ1-5; D uncertain. Germline CDR1 MGHRA, CDR2 YSYEKL. The CDR3 has 17 amino acids. With 8 bases removed from V and 1 base from J, the gap between germline ends came to 21 bases. Here the CDR3 DNA reads TGCGCCAGCTCCGAGGAGGTCTCACGGGTGAGCAATCAGCCCCAGCATTTT. It encodes CASSEEVSRVSNQPQHF.

This clone appeared a few times. The V gene is TRBV21-1, the J gene TRBJ1-5; TRBD1 was called by the table and not checked on the DNA. TRBV21-1 is assigned pseudogene status. The CDR3 covers 14 residues. CDR3 sequence reads: CASRRTVSNQPQHF. CDR3 DNA sequence: TGTGCCAGCAGGAGGACAGTAAGCAATCAGCCCCAGCATTTT.

This clone was seen a single time. The CDR3 spells CASIGAGPRTDTQYF. In DNA form, the CDR3 reads TGTGCCAGCATAGGAGCCGGTCCGCGCACAGATACGCAGTATTTT. The rearrangement joins TRBV2 to TRBJ2-3; D remains unclear. The ends were cut back, 7 bases at V and 1 base at J, with 15 bases in the middle. Germline values: CDR1 SNHLY, CDR2 FYNNEI. This CDR3 is built from 15 residues.

This clone was detected only once. The chain is built from TRBV2 and TRBJ2-3; 8 bases agree with TRBD2. Trimming cost V 6 bases and J 4 bases; bases outside gene matches: 12. The CDR3 is 16 amino acids. Germline V lookup: CDR1 SNHLY, CDR2 FYNNEI. The CDR3 DNA reads TGTGCCAGCAGGGATTCACCGGGACTAGTACCAGATACGCAGTATTTT. Encoded protein: CASRDSPGLVPDTQYF.